This TCR beta chain originates from a study of T cells after yellow fever vaccination. General study points: Within FACS-sorted repertoires, abundant clonotypes contaminating from the bulk population could be present. Boosting was followed by the reappearance of most primary-vaccination clones (around 96% CD4, about 88% CD8).

This clonotype was counted a few times. Its matching antigen is unknown. The V gene lost 1 base and the J gene lost 1 base, with 10 bases spanning the gap. CDR1 and CDR2 (germline): MNHEY, SMNVEV (reference sequence). This CDR3 contains 15 residues. Synthesis of TCR cDNA relied on 5'RACE template switching, which attached a universal primer site and UMIs. TCRdb recomputed calls from the 5' RACE reads with MiXCR, one row per CDR3 protein. The sample lists a few hundred thousand distinct CDR3 sequences, less than 9% occurring once. Sequences were derived from CD4+ T cells sorted from PBMCs, sampled 15 days after the yellow fever booster vaccination. The J gene is TRBJ2-5, the V gene TRBV27; D call uncertain. This sequence was found in a man younger than 40 who received the YFV17D yellow fever vaccine. The CDR3 DNA reads TGTGCCAGCAGTTTATTAGCTATCTCCCAAGAGACCCAGTACTTC. It encodes CASSLLAISQETQYF.